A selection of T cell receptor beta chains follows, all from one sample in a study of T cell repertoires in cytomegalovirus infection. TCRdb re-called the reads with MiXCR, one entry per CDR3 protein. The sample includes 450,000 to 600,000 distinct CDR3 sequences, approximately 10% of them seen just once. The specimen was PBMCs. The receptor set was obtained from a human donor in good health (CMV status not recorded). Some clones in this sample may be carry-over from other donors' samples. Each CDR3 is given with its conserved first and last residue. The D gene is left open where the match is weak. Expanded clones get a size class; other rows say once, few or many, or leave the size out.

CDR3: CASSPGTSGGAPTGELFF
DNA: TGTGCCAGCAGCCCGGGGACTAGCGGGGGGGCCCCCACCGGGGAGCTGTTTTTT
D: TRBD2
J: TRBJ2-2
size: few
V: TRBV9

CDR3: CASSSMGYEQYF
DNA: TGTGCCAGCAGCTCGATGGGCTACGAGCAGTACTTC
D: .
J: TRBJ2-7
size: many
V: TRBV7-2

CDR3: CATSIHLRDSRTEAFF
DNA: TGTGCCACCAGCATCCATCTCCGGGACAGTCGGACTGAAGCTTTCTTT
D: TRBD1
J: TRBJ1-1
size: few
V: TRBV15

CDR3: CSASAPNQFSTDTQYF
DNA: TGCAGTGCTAGTGCGCCGAACCAATTTAGCACAGATACGCAGTATTTT
D: .
J: TRBJ2-3
size: many
V: TRBV20-1

CDR3: CASSPAGQENIQYF
DNA: TGTGCCAGCTCACCAGCAGGGCAGGAAAACATTCAGTACTTC
D: .
J: TRBJ2-4
size: many
V: TRBV18

CDR3: CASSLLGRAFF
DNA: TGTGCCAGCAGCTTACTGGGGAGAGCTTTCTTT
D: .
J: TRBJ1-1
size: many
V: TRBV7-8

CDR3: CASSEHGPYEQYF
DNA: TGTGCCAGCAGTGAACACGGACCCTACGAGCAGTACTTC
D: .
J: TRBJ2-7
size: .
V: TRBV2

CDR3: CASSPTRDRGSPLHF
DNA: TGTGCCAGCTCACCGACAAGGGACAGGGGGTCACCCCTCCACTTT
D: TRBD1
J: TRBJ1-6
size: .
V: TRBV18

CDR3: CASSLGTGVDTQYF
DNA: TGTGCCAGCAGCTTAGGGACAGGGGTAGATACGCAGTATTTT
D: TRBD1
J: TRBJ2-3
size: few
V: TRBV7-9

CDR3: CSARAPGTSGSGTYEQYF
DNA: TGCAGTGCTAGAGCTCCCGGGACTAGCGGGAGTGGAACCTACGAGCAGTACTTC
D: TRBD2
J: TRBJ2-7
size: few
V: TRBV20-1

CDR3: CSASDTSGRRETQYF
DNA: TGCAGTGCTAGCGACACTAGCGGGAGAAGGGAGACCCAGTACTTC
D: TRBD2
J: TRBJ2-5
size: few
V: TRBV20-1

CDR3: CASSHRGGGPGELFF
DNA: TGTGCCAGCAGCCATCGCGGTGGGGGACCCGGGGAGCTGTTTTTT
D: .
J: TRBJ2-2
size: few
V: TRBV3-1

CDR3: CASTTGRTGELFF
DNA: TGTGCCAGCACTACCGGGAGGACCGGGGAGCTGTTTTTT
D: TRBD2
J: TRBJ2-2
size: .
V: TRBV6-1

CDR3: CASSRAGGELFF
DNA: TGTGCCAGCTCTCGGGCTGGCGGGGAGCTGTTTTTT
D: .
J: TRBJ2-2
size: .
V: TRBV11-2

CDR3: CSAREMERTSSYNEQFF
DNA: TGCAGTGCTAGAGAGATGGAGCGGACCTCTTCCTACAATGAGCAGTTCTTC
D: .
J: TRBJ2-1
size: many
V: TRBV20-1

CDR3: CASSLAQGQTHGYTF
DNA: TGTGCCAGCAGCTTAGCTCAAGGACAGACCCATGGCTACACCTTC
D: .
J: TRBJ1-2
size: many
V: TRBV7-2

CDR3: CASSFLTGAAEKLFF
DNA: TGTGCCAGCAGTTTCCTCACAGGGGCCGCAGAAAAACTGTTTTTT
D: TRBD1
J: TRBJ1-4
size: many
V: TRBV27

CDR3: CSATGRGASGANVLTF
DNA: TGCAGTGCTACTGGACGGGGGGCCTCTGGGGCCAACGTCCTGACTTTC
D: .
J: TRBJ2-6
size: few
V: TRBV20-1

CDR3: CASSFSYMNYEQYF
DNA: TGTGCCAGCAGCTTTAGTTATATGAACTACGAGCAGTACTTC
D: .
J: TRBJ2-7
size: many
V: TRBV5-5

CDR3: CASSPGGGRDYTF
DNA: TGTGCCAGCAGCCCGGGAGGGGGCCGCGACTACACCTTC
D: TRBD1
J: TRBJ1-2
size: many
V: TRBV7-9

CDR3: CSTGSHTEAFF
DNA: TGCTCGACAGGGTCTCACACTGAAGCTTTCTTT
D: TRBD1
J: TRBJ1-1
size: .
V: TRBV20-1

CDR3: CASSETGVSNTGELFF
DNA: TGTGCCAGCAGTGAAACGGGGGTCTCGAACACCGGGGAGCTGTTTTTT
D: .
J: TRBJ2-2
size: many
V: TRBV2

CDR3: CSVEMPSGRDHEQYF
DNA: TGCAGCGTTGAAATGCCTAGCGGGAGGGACCACGAGCAGTACTTC
D: TRBD2
J: TRBJ2-7
size: few
V: TRBV29-1

CDR3: CASSPGQGGNEQFF
DNA: TGTGCCAGCAGTCCGGGACAGGGAGGTAATGAGCAGTTCTTC
D: TRBD1
J: TRBJ2-1
size: many
V: TRBV6-6

CDR3: CASSYGDTITDTQYF
DNA: TGTGCCAGCAGCTACGGGGACACAATAACAGATACGCAGTATTTT
D: .
J: TRBJ2-3
size: few
V: TRBV5-5

CDR3: CASSLDRVVRQPQHF
DNA: TGTGCCAGCAGCTTAGACAGGGTTGTTCGTCAGCCCCAGCATTTT
D: TRBD1
J: TRBJ1-5
size: .
V: TRBV9

CDR3: CASSVSGTGSYEQYF
DNA: TGTGCCAGCAGTGTCTCCGGGACAGGGTCGTACGAGCAGTACTTC
D: TRBD1
J: TRBJ2-7
size: .
V: TRBV2

CDR3: CASSFGENTEAFF
DNA: TGTGCCAGCAGCTTCGGTGAGAACACTGAAGCTTTCTTT
D: .
J: TRBJ1-1
size: many
V: TRBV7-9

CDR3: CAISEYGGPNSPLHF
DNA: TGTGCCATCAGTGAGTACGGGGGGCCCAATTCACCCCTCCACTTT
D: .
J: TRBJ1-6
size: many
V: TRBV10-3

CDR3: CSATGGGTDTQYF
DNA: TGCAGTGCCACAGGGGGCGGCACAGATACGCAGTATTTT
D: TRBD1
J: TRBJ2-3
size: .
V: TRBV20-1

CDR3: CASGGGASEQYF
DNA: TGTGCCTCCGGGGGGGGGGCGAGCGAGCAGTACTTC
D: TRBD2
J: TRBJ2-7
size: many
V: TRBV7-9

CDR3: CASSGGGGGRYEDIQYF
DNA: TGTGCCAGCAGCGGTGGTGGGGGCGGGAGGTACGAGGACATTCAGTACTTC
D: TRBD2
J: TRBJ2-4
size: .
V: TRBV11-2

CDR3: CASSPGGTGYGYTF
DNA: TGTGCCAGCAGCCCAGGGGGGACAGGGTATGGCTACACCTTC
D: TRBD1
J: TRBJ1-2
size: many
V: TRBV7-2

CDR3: CASSYSRGAAGNTEAFF
DNA: TGTGCCAGCAGTTACTCGAGGGGAGCGGCAGGGAACACTGAAGCTTTCTTT
D: .
J: TRBJ1-1
size: many
V: TRBV6-5

CDR3: CASTLAGRARNEQFF
DNA: TGTGCCAGCACACTGGCGGGGAGGGCCAGGAATGAGCAGTTCTTC
D: TRBD2
J: TRBJ2-1
size: many
V: TRBV7-9

CDR3: CASSHNPTNYGYTF
DNA: TGTGCCAGCTCACATAATCCGACTAACTATGGCTACACCTTC
D: .
J: TRBJ1-2
size: few
V: TRBV18

CDR3: CASSSRQGARETQYF
DNA: TGTGCCAGCAGCTCGAGACAGGGGGCTAGGGAGACCCAGTACTTC
D: TRBD1
J: TRBJ2-5
size: many
V: TRBV7-7

CDR3: CASSSGGRDTGELFF
DNA: TGTGCCAGCAGCTCTGGGGGGCGTGACACCGGGGAGCTGTTTTTT
D: .
J: TRBJ2-2
size: .
V: TRBV5-4